This T cell receptor beta chain is drawn from a study of T-cell reconstitution after alpha-beta-depleted transplantation in children. The TCRbeta library was prepared with unique molecular identifiers. TCRdb recomputed calls from the PCR reads with MiXCR, one row per CDR3 protein. The sample carries approximately 1,000,000 distinct CDR3 sequences, about 29% recorded once. Trimming pared 8 bases from V and 3 bases from J, leaving 16 bases between. Germline lookup yields CDR1 SGHTA and CDR2 FQGNSA. The CDR3 covers 15 residues. Study results and caveats: Some patients' high day-60 TCRbeta diversity was attributed to recipient cells surviving conditioning. Roughly two months post-transplant, alpha-beta T cells reportedly originated from several hundred graft clones that had expanded. One year after transplant, T-cell counts and diversity came mostly from newly produced T cells.

Turning to this clonotype: Its antigen is unidentified.

Sequenced material: PBMCs, mostly from graft donor cells, taken 360 days after TCRalphabeta/CD19-depleted stem cell transplant. The chain has TRBV7-2 and TRBJ1-4, with D unclear. The sequence came from a boy less than two years old who had a stem cell transplant for SCID, so the T cells may come from the graft donor. CDR3 in amino acids: CASRPSGRSNEKLFF. Written as DNA, the CDR3 is TGTGCCAGCCGTCCGAGCGGCAGGTCTAATGAAAAACTGTTTTTT.